This TCR beta chain was identified during a study of cytomegalovirus exposure and HLA in healthy donors. Repertoires were generated with immunoSEQ multiplex PCR, while TCRdb's copy carries only in-frame clones and drops some. The data show around 65,000 clones, 85% to 95% seen once. CDR1 and CDR2 (germline): ENHRY, SYGVKD. V lost 1 base and J lost 3, with 8 bases in between. This CDR3 has 14 residues. The TCR originated in a young man in good health and CMV-seropositive. Sequencing input: PBMCs. This sequence joins TRBV10-3 and TRBJ2-3; D is uncertain. The CDR3 nucleotides are TGTGCCATCAGTGAGTTCAGGTCAACAGATACGCAGTATTTT. Its protein is CAISEFRSTDTQYF.